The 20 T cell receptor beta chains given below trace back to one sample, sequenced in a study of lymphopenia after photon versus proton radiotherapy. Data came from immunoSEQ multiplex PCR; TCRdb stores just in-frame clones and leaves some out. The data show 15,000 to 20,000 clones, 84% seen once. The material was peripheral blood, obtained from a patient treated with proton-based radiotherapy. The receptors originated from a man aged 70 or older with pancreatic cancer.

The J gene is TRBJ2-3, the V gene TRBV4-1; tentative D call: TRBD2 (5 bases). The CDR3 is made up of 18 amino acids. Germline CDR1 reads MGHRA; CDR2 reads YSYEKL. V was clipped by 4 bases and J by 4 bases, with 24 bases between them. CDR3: CASSPFSRLLRGPDTQYF. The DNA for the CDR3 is TGCGCCAGCAGCCCCTTTTCCAGGCTACTTAGAGGGCCAGATACGCAGTATTTT.

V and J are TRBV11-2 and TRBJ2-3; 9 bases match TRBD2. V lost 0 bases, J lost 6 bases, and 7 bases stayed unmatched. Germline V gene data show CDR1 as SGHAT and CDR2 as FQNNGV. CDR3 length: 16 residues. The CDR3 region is CASSLDHAGGPDTQYF. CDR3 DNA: TGTGCCAGCAGCTTAGATCACGCGGGGGGGCCCGATACGCAGTATTTT.

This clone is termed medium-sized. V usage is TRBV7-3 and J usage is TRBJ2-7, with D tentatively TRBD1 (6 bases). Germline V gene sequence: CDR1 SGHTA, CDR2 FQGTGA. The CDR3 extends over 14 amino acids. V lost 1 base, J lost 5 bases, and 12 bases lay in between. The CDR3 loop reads CASSLKQGVDEQYF. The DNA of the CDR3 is TGTGCCAGCAGCTTAAAACAGGGAGTAGACGAGCAGTACTTC.

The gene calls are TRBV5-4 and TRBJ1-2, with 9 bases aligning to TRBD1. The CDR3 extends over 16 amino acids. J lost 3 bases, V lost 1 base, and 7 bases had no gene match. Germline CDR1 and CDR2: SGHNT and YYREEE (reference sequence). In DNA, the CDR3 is TGTGCCAGCAGCTTGAGACAGGGGGTTTCAGACTATGGCTACACCTTC. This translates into CASSLRQGVSDYGYTF.

CDR3 DNA sequence: TGTGCCAGTATCTCACGCGAAAGGGGATATGAAAAACTGTTTTTT. As protein: CASISRERGYEKLFF. The gene calls are TRBV19 and TRBJ1-4; possible D gene TRBD1, 5 bases. V dropped 7 bases and J dropped 6 bases, with 18 bases sitting between them. This CDR3 region has 15 residues. CDR1 is LNHDA, CDR2 SQIVND, per germline (reference sequence). Looking up the rest from reference TRBV19 and TRBJ1-4 gives the full variable domain: DGGITQSPKYLFRKEGQNVTLSCEQNLNHDAMYWYRQDPGQGLRLIYYSQIVNDFQKGDIAEGYSVSREKKESFPLTVTSAQKNPTAFYLCASISRERGYEKLFFGSGTQLSVL.

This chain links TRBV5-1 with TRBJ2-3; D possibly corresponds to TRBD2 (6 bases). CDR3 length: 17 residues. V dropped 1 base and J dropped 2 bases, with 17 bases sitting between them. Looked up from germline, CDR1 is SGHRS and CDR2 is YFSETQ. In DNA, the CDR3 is TGCGCCAGCAGCTTGTCCGGGGGAATTGGGAACACAGATACGCAGTATTTT. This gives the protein CASSLSGGIGNTDTQYF.

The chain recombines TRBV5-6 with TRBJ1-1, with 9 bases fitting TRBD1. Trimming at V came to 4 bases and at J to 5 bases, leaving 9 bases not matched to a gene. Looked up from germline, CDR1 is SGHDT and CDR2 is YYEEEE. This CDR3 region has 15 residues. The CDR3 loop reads CASSRGQGTRTEAFF. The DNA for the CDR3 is TGTGCCAGCAGCAGGGGACAGGGCACAAGGACTGAAGCTTTCTTT.

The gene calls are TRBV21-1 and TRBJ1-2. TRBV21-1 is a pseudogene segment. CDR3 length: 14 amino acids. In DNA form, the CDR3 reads TGTGCCAGCAGCAAAGTTTCGAGGACGGATGGCTACACCTTC. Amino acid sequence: CASSKVSRTDGYTF.

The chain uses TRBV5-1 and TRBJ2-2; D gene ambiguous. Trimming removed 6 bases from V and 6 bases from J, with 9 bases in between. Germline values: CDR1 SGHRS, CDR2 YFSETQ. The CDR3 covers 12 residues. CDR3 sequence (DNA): TGCGCCAGCATGATAGTGCCCGGGGAGCTGTTTTTT. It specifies CASMIVPGELFF.

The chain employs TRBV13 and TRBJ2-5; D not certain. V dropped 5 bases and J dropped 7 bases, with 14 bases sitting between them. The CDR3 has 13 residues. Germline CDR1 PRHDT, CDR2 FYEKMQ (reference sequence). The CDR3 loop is CASSVTAVGTQYF. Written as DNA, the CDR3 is TGTGCCAGCAGCGTGACGGCCGTGGGGACCCAGTACTTC.

The chain's CDR3 is CASSRGMTGGREQYF. CDR3 nucleotides: TGTGCCAGCAGTCGGGGGATGACAGGGGGCAGGGAGCAGTACTTC. The chain carries TRBV2 and TRBJ2-7; 10 bases match TRBD1. Germline V gene lookup returns CDR1 SNHLY and CDR2 FYNNEI. Trimming cost V 5 bases and J 7 bases; bases outside gene matches: 11. This CDR3 is 15 amino acids long. Filled out from reference TRBV2 and TRBJ2-7, the complete variable domain reads EPEVTQTPSHQVTQMGQEVILRCVPISNHLYFYWYRQILGQKVEFLVSFYNNEISEKSEIFDDQFSVERPDGSNFTLKIRSTKLEDSAMYFCASSRGMTGGREQYFGPGTRLTVT.

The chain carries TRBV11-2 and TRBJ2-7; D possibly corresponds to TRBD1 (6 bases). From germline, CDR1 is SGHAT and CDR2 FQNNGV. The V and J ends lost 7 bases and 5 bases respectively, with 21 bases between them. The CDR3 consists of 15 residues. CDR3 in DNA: TGTGCCAGCAACCAACATATCAGGGGTTTCAACGAGCAGTACTTC. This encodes CASNQHIRGFNEQYF.

CDR3 DNA: TGTGCCAGCAGCCCCGGCTCCGGGGGGCCTAACTATGGCTACACCTTC. This codes for CASSPGSGGPNYGYTF. The V gene is TRBV7-9, the J gene TRBJ1-2, with a weak D call TRBD1 (6 bases). Trimming pared 5 bases from V and 0 bases from J, leaving 16 bases between. Germline V gene lookup returns CDR1 SEHNR and CDR2 FQNEAQ (reference sequence). This CDR3 has 16 amino acids.

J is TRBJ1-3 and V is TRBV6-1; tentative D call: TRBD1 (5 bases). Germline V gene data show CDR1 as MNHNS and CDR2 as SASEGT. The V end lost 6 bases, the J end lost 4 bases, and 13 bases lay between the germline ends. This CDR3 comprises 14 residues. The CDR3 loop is CASRQAGDGNTIYF. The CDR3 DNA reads TGTGCCAGCAGACAGGCGGGGGACGGAAACACCATATATTTT.

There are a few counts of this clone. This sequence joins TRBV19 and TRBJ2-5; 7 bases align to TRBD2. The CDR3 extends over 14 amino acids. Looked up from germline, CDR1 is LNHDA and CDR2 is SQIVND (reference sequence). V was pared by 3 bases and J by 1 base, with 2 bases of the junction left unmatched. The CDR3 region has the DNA TGTGCCAGTAGTATTGGGGGGGGCCAAGAGACCCAGTACTTC. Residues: CASSIGGGQETQYF.

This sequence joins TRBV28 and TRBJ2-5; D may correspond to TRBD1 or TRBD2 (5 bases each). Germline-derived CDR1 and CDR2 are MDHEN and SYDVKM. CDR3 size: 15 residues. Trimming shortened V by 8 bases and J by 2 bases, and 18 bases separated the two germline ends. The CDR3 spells CASAFVGVTQETQYF. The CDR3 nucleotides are TGTGCCAGCGCCTTCGTGGGGGTCACTCAAGAGACCCAGTACTTC.

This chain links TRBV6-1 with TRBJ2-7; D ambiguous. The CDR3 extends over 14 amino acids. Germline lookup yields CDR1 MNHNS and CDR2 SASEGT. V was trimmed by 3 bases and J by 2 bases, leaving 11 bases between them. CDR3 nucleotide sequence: TGTGCCAGCAGTGAGGCAGGTTCGACCTACGAGCAGTACTTC. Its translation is CASSEAGSTYEQYF.

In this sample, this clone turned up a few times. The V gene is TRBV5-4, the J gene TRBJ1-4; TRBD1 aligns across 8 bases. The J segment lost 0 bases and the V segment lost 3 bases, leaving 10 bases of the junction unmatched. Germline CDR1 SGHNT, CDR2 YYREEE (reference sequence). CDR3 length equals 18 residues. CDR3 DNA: TGTGCCAGCAGCTGGGGGACAGGTCCGTCTGCAACTAATGAAAAACTGTTTTTT. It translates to CASSWGTGPSATNEKLFF.

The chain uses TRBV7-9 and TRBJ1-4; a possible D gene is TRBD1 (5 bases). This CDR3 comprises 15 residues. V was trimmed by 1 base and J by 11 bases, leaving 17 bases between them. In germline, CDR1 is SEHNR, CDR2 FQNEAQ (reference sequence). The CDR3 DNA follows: TGTGCCAGCAGCTTAGTTAAACCTGGGGGGGAGAAACTGTTTTTT. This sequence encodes CASSLVKPGGEKLFF.

The CDR3 DNA is TGTGCCAGCAGCAACCCCCCCGCGAATACGCAGTATTTT. Translated, it gives CASSNPPANTQYF. The chain is built from TRBV11-3 and TRBJ2-3; D ambiguous. Germline values: CDR1 SGHNT, CDR2 YENEEA. This CDR3 contains 13 residues. V was cut by 5 bases and J by 7 bases, with 13 bases left in between.